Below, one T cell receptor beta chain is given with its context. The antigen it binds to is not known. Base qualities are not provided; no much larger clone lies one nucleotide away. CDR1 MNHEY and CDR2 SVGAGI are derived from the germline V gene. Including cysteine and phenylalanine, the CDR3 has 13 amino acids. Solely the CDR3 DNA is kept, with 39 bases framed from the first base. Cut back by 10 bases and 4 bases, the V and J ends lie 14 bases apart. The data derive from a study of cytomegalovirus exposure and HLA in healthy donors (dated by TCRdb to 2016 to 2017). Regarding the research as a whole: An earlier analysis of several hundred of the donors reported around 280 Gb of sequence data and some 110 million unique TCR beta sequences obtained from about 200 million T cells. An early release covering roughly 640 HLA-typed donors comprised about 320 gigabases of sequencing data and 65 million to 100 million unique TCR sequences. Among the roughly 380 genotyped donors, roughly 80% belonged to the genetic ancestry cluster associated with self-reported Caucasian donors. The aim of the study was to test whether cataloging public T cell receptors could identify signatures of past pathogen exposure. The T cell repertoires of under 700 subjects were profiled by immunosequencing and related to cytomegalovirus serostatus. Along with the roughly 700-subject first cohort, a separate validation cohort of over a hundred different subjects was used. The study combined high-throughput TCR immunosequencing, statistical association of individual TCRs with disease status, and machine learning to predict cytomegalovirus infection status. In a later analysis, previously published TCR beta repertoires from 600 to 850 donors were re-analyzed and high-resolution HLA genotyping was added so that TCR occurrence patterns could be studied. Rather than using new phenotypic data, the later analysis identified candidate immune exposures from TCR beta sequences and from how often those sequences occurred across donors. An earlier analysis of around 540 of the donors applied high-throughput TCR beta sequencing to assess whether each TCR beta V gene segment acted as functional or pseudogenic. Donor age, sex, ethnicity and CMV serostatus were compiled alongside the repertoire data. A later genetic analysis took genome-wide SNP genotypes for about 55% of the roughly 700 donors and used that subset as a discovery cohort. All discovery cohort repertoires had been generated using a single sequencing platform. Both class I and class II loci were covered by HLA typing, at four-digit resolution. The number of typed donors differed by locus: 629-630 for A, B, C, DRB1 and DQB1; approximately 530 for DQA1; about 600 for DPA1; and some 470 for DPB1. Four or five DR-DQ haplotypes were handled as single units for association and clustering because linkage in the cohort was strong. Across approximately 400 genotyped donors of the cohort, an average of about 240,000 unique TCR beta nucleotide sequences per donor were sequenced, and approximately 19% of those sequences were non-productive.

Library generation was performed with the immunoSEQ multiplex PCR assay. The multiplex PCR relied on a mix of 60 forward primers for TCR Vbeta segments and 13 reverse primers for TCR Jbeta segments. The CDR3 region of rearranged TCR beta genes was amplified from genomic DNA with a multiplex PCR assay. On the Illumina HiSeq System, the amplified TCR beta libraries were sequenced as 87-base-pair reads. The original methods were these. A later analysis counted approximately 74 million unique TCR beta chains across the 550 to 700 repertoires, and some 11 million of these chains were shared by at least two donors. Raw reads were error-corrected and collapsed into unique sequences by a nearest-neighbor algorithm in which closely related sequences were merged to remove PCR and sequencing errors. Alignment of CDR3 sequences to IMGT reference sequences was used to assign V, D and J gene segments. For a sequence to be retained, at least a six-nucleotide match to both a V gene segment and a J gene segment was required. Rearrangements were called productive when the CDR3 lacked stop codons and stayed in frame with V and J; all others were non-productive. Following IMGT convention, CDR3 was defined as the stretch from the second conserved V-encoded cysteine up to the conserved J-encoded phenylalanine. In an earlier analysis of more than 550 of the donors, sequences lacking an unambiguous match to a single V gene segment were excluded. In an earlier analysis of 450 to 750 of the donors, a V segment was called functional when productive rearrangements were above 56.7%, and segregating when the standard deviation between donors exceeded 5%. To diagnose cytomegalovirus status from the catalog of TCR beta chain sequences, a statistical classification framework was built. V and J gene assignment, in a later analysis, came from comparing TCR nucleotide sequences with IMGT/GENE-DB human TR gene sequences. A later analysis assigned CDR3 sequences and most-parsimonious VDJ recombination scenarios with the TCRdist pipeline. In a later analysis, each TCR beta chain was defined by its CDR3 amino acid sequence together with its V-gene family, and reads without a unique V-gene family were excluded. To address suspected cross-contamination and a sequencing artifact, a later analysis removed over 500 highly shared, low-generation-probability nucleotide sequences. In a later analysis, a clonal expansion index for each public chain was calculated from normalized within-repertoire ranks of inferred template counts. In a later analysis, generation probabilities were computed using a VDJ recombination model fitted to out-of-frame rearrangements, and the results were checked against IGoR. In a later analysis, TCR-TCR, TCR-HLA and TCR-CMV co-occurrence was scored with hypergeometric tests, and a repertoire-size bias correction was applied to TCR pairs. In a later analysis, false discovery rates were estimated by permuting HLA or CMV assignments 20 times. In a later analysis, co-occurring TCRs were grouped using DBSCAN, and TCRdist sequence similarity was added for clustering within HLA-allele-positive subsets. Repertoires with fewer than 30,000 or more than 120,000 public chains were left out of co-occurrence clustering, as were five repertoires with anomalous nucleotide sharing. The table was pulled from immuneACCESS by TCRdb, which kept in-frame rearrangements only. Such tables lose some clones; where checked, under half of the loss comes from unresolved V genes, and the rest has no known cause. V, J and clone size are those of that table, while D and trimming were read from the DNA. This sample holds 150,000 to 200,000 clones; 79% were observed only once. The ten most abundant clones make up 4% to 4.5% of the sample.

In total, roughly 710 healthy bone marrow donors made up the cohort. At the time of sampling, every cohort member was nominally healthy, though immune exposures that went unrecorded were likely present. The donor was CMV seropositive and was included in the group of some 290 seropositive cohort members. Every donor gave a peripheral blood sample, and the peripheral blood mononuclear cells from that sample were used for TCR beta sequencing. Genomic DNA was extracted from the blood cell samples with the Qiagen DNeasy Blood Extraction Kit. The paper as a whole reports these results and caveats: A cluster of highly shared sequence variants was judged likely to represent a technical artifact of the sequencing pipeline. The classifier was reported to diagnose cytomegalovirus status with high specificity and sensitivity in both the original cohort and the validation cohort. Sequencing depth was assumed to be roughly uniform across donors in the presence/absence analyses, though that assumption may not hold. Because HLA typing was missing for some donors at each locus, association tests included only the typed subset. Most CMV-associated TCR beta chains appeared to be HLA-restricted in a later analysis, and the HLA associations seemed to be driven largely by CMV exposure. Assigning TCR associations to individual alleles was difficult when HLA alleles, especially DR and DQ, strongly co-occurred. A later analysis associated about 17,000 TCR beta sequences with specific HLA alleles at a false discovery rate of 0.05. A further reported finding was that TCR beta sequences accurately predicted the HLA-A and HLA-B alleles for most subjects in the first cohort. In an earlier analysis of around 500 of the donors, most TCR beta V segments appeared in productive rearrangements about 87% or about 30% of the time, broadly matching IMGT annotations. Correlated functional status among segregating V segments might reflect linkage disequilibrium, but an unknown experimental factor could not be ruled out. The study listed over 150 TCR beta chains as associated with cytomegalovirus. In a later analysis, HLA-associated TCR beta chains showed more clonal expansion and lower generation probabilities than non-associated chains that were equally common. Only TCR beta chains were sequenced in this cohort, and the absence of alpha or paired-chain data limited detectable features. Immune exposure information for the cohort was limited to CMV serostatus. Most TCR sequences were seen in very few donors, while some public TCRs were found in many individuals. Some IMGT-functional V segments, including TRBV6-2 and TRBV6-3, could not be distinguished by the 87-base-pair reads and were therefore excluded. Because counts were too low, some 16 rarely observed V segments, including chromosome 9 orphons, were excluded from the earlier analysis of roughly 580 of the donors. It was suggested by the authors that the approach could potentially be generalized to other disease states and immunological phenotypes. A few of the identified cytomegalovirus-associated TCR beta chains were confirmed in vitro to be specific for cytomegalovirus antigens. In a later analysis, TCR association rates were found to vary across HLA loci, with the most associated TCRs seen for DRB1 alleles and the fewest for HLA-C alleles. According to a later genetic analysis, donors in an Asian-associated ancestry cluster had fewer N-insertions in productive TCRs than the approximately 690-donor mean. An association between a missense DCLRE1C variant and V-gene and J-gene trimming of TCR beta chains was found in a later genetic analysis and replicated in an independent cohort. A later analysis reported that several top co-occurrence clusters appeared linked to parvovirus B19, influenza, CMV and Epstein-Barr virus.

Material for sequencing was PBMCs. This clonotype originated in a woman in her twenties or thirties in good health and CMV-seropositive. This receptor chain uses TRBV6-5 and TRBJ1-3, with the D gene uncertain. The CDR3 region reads CAIQEGQGNTIYF. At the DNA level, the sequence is TGTGCCATCCAAGAGGGTCAGGGAAACACCATATATTTT.